These 30 T cell receptor beta chains were all obtained from the same sample, sequenced in a study of blood T cells in healthy people across ages. A second PCR of 7 to 11 cycles used a sample-barcoded 5' primer and a J-beta primer mix. In TCRdb, the 5' RACE reads were re-called with MiXCR into one record per CDR3 protein. The data hold roughly 1.7 million distinct CDR3 sequences, with about 32% observed a single time. The specimen sequenced was blood. The receptors were sampled from a woman in her thirties in good health.

Comment on this clonotype: At one of its ends the junction is not consistent with the germline gene, which may arise from a read error. This chain joins TRBV7-9 and TRBJ2-5, with TRBD2 matching over 12 bases. The germline gives CDR1 SEHNR, CDR2 FQNEAQ (reference sequence). The CDR3 is 15 residues long. The CDR3 protein is CASSSGTSGSETQHF. The CDR3 DNA reads TGTGCCAGCAGCTCCGGGACTAGCGGGTCAGAGACCCAGCACTTC.

The J gene is TRBJ2-3, the V gene TRBV7-3, with TRBD2 matching 7 bases. The CDR3 has 15 amino acids. Germline CDR1 is SGHTA and CDR2 is FQGTGA. With 5 bases clipped from V and 5 bases from J, the junction kept 10 bases outside the gene matches. The CDR3, as DNA: TGTGCCAGCAGCCCAGGACTAGGCCTCGGAGATACGCAGTATTTT. Translation: CASSPGLGLGDTQYF.

Comments on this clonotype: Lacking the conserved final phenylalanine or tryptophan, this CDR3 likely reflects a read error. The chain recombines TRBV9 with TRBJ1-5; no clear D gene. CDR3 size: 13 residues. V gave up 8 bases and J gave up 6 bases, with 15 bases separating them. The germline CDR1 and CDR2 sequences are SGDLS and YYNGEE. The CDR3 loop reads CASKELPGQPQHV. The CDR3 DNA sequence: TGTGCCAGTAAAGAGTTACCGGGTCAGCCCCAGCATGTT.

The chain has TRBV2 and TRBJ2-3; TRBD1 agrees at 10 bases. This CDR3 region has 13 residues. After removal of 7 bases from V and 4 bases from J, the junction contained 2 bases not matched to a gene. Germline V gene data show CDR1 as SNHLY and CDR2 as FYNNEI. CDR3 residues: CASMGQGPDTQYF. The CDR3 coding sequence is TGTGCCAGCATGGGACAGGGGCCAGATACGCAGTATTTT. The whole variable domain, remainder taken from reference TRBV2 and TRBJ2-3, is EPEVTQTPSHQVTQMGQEVILRCVPISNHLYFYWYRQILGQKVEFLVSFYNNEISEKSEIFDDQFSVERPDGSNFTLKIRSTKLEDSAMYFCASMGQGPDTQYFGPGTRLTVL.

This chain joins TRBV11-2 and TRBJ2-1; D uncertain. The CDR3 runs to 17 residues. Germline V gives CDR1 SGHAT, CDR2 FQNNGV. Trimming left V 5 bases short and J 0 bases short, with 17 bases between. This chain's CDR3 is CASSPVGGLTSYNEQFF. CDR3 in DNA: TGTGCCAGCAGCCCCGTGGGCGGTCTCACCTCCTACAATGAGCAGTTCTTC.

This chain connects TRBV12-3 or TRBV12-4 to TRBJ1-5, with D tentatively TRBD1 (5 bases). Trimming stripped 7 bases from V and 7 bases from J, with 20 bases between. CDR3 size: 15 residues. The CDR3 loop is CASTSDIGARQPQHF. The CDR3 DNA reads TGTGCCAGCACCTCCGACATTGGGGCGAGACAGCCCCAGCATTTT.

The CDR3 bases are TGTGCCAGCACCCTACTAGCGGCAACCTACAATGAGCAGTTCTTC. It codes for CASTLLAATYNEQFF. The chain combines TRBV27 with TRBJ2-1; 8 nucleotides agree with TRBD2. Trimming removed 7 bases from V and 2 bases from J; junction bases left unmatched: 7. CDR3 size: 15 residues. Germline V gene lookup returns CDR1 MNHEY and CDR2 SMNVEV (reference sequence).

The rearrangement links TRBV20-1 to TRBJ2-1; 10 bases fit TRBD2. The CDR3 runs to 14 residues. Germline V gene data show CDR1 as DFQATT and CDR2 as SNEGSKA (reference sequence). The V gene end was trimmed by 5 bases and the J gene end by 5 bases; junction bases not matched to a gene: 6. The CDR3 nucleotides are TGCAGTGCTGCTAGCGGGAGAAGCAACAATGAGCAGTTCTTC. Amino acids: CSAASGRSNNEQFF.

The chain carries TRBV3-1 and TRBJ2-7; D remains ambiguous. Trimming pared 4 bases from V and 0 bases from J, leaving 19 bases between. The germline CDR1 and CDR2 sequences are LGHDT and YNNKEL (reference sequence). The CDR3 is made up of 17 amino acids. The DNA for the CDR3 is TGTGCCAGCAGCCGTTCCAGCAAGGGCGTAAGCTCCTACGAGCAGTACTTC. Its protein is CASSRSSKGVSSYEQYF.

For this clonotype: Germline is not matched at one junction end, which may reflect a read error. The chain combines TRBV5-7 with TRBJ2-7, with 12 bases that match TRBD2. TRBV5-7 is reported as an ORF; its role is uncertain. The CDR3 length is 16 residues. The CDR3 sequence is CAGSYTRTSGTYEQYF. The DNA for the CDR3 is TGTGCCGGCAGCTACACTAGGACTAGCGGGACCTACGAGCAGTACTTC.

This clonotype appeared a few times. The rearrangement links TRBV24-1 to TRBJ2-1; D uncertain. V was cut by 4 bases and J by 10 bases, with 10 bases left in between. CDR1 is KGHDR, CDR2 SFDVKD, per germline. The CDR3 spans 12 residues. As DNA, the CDR3 is TGTGCCACCAGTGAAACATACGACGAGCAGTTCTTC. Translation: CATSETYDEQFF.

Written as DNA, the CDR3 is TGCGCCAGCAGTGAGGCGCGGGGGGCATCCTACAATGAGCAGTTCTTC. The encoded protein is CASSEARGASYNEQFF. The rearrangement links TRBV10-1 to TRBJ2-1; the match to TRBD2 covers 8 bases. The CDR3 contains 16 residues. Germline V gene sequence: CDR1 WNHNN, CDR2 SYGVQD (reference sequence). The ends lost 2 bases at V and 1 base at J; junction bases unmatched: 4.

The table lists this clonotype with many counts. The chain is built from TRBV29-1 and TRBJ2-3, with TRBD2 as a possible D gene (5 bases). Trimming left V 6 bases short and J 10 bases short, with 17 bases between. The CDR3 spans 12 residues. The germline gives CDR1 SQVTM, CDR2 ANQGSEA. CDR3 sequence: CSVRTANLSQYF. The CDR3 bases are TGCAGCGTCCGGACTGCAAACTTATCGCAGTATTTT.

This clonotype has at least ten counts. For the CDR3, the DNA is TGTGCCAGCAGTCCAGGGCCTGACTATGGCTACACCTTC. Its protein is CASSPGPDYGYTF. The gene calls are TRBV27 and TRBJ1-2; tentative D call: TRBD1 (5 bases). V lost 5 bases and J 3 bases, leaving 10 bases between the germline ends. The CDR3 runs to 13 residues. The germline gives CDR1 MNHEY, CDR2 SMNVEV (reference sequence).

This clonotype was counted many times. This chain links TRBV10-3 with TRBJ2-1, with D perhaps assigned TRBD1 or TRBD2 (5 bases each). This CDR3 spans 13 amino acids. With 8 bases removed from V and 5 bases from J, the gap between germline ends came to 13 bases. The germline V gene encodes CDR1 ENHRY and CDR2 SYGVKD. The chain's CDR3 is CAISNGADNEQFF. The CDR3 DNA sequence: TGTGCCATCTCCAACGGGGCGGACAATGAGCAGTTCTTC.

On this clonotype: In this CDR3 the conserved last residue, phenylalanine or tryptophan, is missing, so a read error is likely. V gene TRBV7-9 combines with J gene TRBJ2-1, with 9 nucleotides matching TRBD2. With 4 bases clipped from V and 6 bases from J, the junction kept 10 bases outside the gene matches. CDR1 and CDR2 from the germline V gene are SEHNR and FQNEAQ (reference sequence). The CDR3 length is 16 residues. The CDR3 DNA is TGTGCCAGCAGCTACCCTTTTGCGGGGGGGCCCAATGAGCAGTTCCTC. It yields the protein CASSYPFAGGPNEQFL.

The J gene is TRBJ2-7, the V gene TRBV29-1; the D is unclear. Trimming took off 4 bases at V and 3 bases at J, with 10 bases between the two ends. Germline CDR1 and CDR2: SQVTM and ANQGSEA. There are 12 residues in the CDR3. CDR3 sequence (DNA): TGCAGCGTTGCCGTTCCCGGCTACGAGCAGTACTTC. This translates into CSVAVPGYEQYF.

This clonotype came up a few times. The chain couples TRBV20-1 to TRBJ2-7, with 11 bases that match TRBD2. V trimming: 4 bases; J trimming: 0 bases; junction bases outside the gene matches: 5. This CDR3 is 15 amino acids long. From germline, CDR1 is DFQATT and CDR2 SNEGSKA (reference sequence). CDR3 residues: CSATPTSGISYEQYF. The CDR3 nucleotides are TGCAGTGCTACCCCGACTAGCGGGATCTCCTACGAGCAGTACTTC.

The genes are TRBV27 and TRBJ2-7; either TRBD1 or TRBD2 may supply D (5 bases each). The germline V and J ends were trimmed by 6 bases and 2 bases, with 14 bases remaining between them. Germline lookup yields CDR1 MNHEY and CDR2 SMNVEV (reference sequence). CDR3 length: 14 amino acids. CDR3 DNA sequence: TGTGCCAGCAGCGCCGGGACGGAGACCTACGAGCAGTACTTC. Translated, it gives CASSAGTETYEQYF.

The genes are TRBV10-1 and TRBJ1-3; D not resolved. Looked up from germline, CDR1 is WNHNN and CDR2 is SYGVQD (reference sequence). Trimming removed 2 bases at V and 0 bases at J, with 2 bases between. This CDR3 region has 13 residues. The CDR3 DNA is TGCGCCAGCAGTGAGGACTCTGGAAACACCATATATTTT. Its translation is CASSEDSGNTIYF.

This clonotype was observed a handful of times. The chain employs TRBV3-1 and TRBJ1-2; possible D gene TRBD1, 5 bases. The germline V gene has CDR1 LGHDT and CDR2 YNNKEL (reference sequence). The CDR3 sequence is 14 residues long. Trimming took 1 base from V and 5 from J, leaving 11 bases between them. The CDR3 sequence is CASSQGQLYYGYTF. CDR3 nucleotides: TGTGCCAGCAGCCAAGGACAGCTGTATTATGGCTACACCTTC.

J is TRBJ2-1 and V is TRBV27; D gene uncertain. V was pared by 4 bases and J by 3 bases, with 7 bases between. This CDR3 region has 13 residues. Germline V CDR1 and CDR2: MNHEY, SMNVEV (reference sequence). The CDR3 bases are TGTGCCAGCAGTTGGGCGGACTACAATGAGCAGTTCTTC. Amino acids: CASSWADYNEQFF.

This clonotype has just a few counts. The V call is TRBV6-6, the J call TRBJ2-5; TRBD2 aligns across 7 bases. There are 13 residues in the CDR3. The junction had 8 bases not matched to a gene; V was cut back by 6 bases and J by 7 bases. Per germline, CDR1 MNHNY and CDR2 SVGAGI (reference sequence). CDR3 loop: CASSRGDSGTQYF. CDR3 nucleotide sequence: TGTGCCAGCAGCCGGGGGGACTCCGGGACCCAGTACTTC.

As to this clonotype: The junction departs from germline at one end; a sequencing error may be responsible. The chain combines TRBV10-3 with TRBJ1-2; no firm D call. Germline-derived CDR1 and CDR2 are ENHRY and SYGVKD. This CDR3 has 17 residues. CDR3 in DNA: TGTGCCATCAATGAGTCGGTCCAAAGAGGGCAGGTGTACGGCTACACCTTC. This translates into CAINESVQRGQVYGYTF.

This chain links TRBV5-1 with TRBJ2-5; no reliable D call. The tail of the sequence fits TRBJ2-7 better, so the J call may be wrong. CDR1 SGHRS and CDR2 YFSETQ come from the germline V gene. The CDR3 has 13 amino acids. CDR3: CASSLVGSPEQYF. The CDR3 DNA sequence: TGCGCCAGCAGCTTGGTAGGTAGCCCCGAGCAGTACTTC.

This clonotype was observed a few times. A much bigger clone sits one base away, suggesting this may be a read error. This sequence joins TRBV15 and TRBJ2-1, with D possibly matching TRBD2 (7 bases). The ends were cut back, 5 bases at V and 6 bases at J, with 17 bases in the middle. Germline assignment: CDR1 LNHNV and CDR2 YYDKDF (reference sequence). The length of the CDR3 is 15 residues. The CDR3 here is CATSVGRGGFNEQFF. For the CDR3, the DNA is TGTGCCACCAGCGTAGGGAGGGGGGGTTTCAATGAGCAGTTCTTC. Using reference TRBV15 and TRBJ2-1 for the parts outside the CDR3, the full variable domain is DAMVIQNPRYQVTQFGKPVTLSCSQTLNHNVMYWYQQKSSQAPKLLFHYYDKDFNNEADTPDNFQSRRPNTSFCFLDIRSPGLGDTAMYLCATSVGRGGFNEQFFGPGTRLTVL.

Comment on this clonotype: At one end the junction does not follow the germline gene, possibly because of a read error. V usage is TRBV20-1 and J usage is TRBJ2-1, with D unresolved. This CDR3 is built from 16 residues. Germline V gene data show CDR1 as DFQATT and CDR2 as SNEGSKA (reference sequence). CDR3 nucleotide sequence: TGCAGTGCTAGGACCCAAGGACGCAGCTCCTACAATAAGCAGTTCTTC. Its translation: CSARTQGRSSYNKQFF.

The chain carries TRBV7-9 and TRBJ2-5, with unresolved D. The J call is doubtful: the DNA matches TRBJ2-7 better. Germline V lookup: CDR1 SEHNR, CDR2 FQNEAQ (reference sequence). The CDR3 is made up of 14 amino acids. CDR3 nucleotides: TGTGCCAGCAGTATCCCCGACGCGAAGGCCGAGCAGTACTTC. Its protein product is CASSIPDAKAEQYF.

In its sample, this clonotype was seen a few times. J is TRBJ1-2 and V is TRBV6-2 or TRBV6-3, with a tentative D call TRBD1 (5 bases). The V gene's germline CDR1 is MNHEY and CDR2 SVGEGT. CDR3 size: 13 residues. Trimming took 9 bases from V and 2 from J, leaving 13 bases between them. The CDR3 DNA follows: TGTGCCAGTCGCGACAGCGGCAACTATGGCTACACCTTC. Translating it yields CASRDSGNYGYTF.

The V call is TRBV16, the J call TRBJ2-7; 9 bases are shared with TRBD1. The junction had 10 bases not matched to a gene; V was cut back by 3 bases and J by 7 bases. The CDR3 extends over 15 amino acids. Germline V gives CDR1 KGHSY, CDR2 FQNENV. This CDR3 reads CASSQGTGGYNEQYF. Here the CDR3 DNA reads TGTGCCAGCAGCCAGGGTACAGGGGGCTACAATGAGCAGTACTTC.